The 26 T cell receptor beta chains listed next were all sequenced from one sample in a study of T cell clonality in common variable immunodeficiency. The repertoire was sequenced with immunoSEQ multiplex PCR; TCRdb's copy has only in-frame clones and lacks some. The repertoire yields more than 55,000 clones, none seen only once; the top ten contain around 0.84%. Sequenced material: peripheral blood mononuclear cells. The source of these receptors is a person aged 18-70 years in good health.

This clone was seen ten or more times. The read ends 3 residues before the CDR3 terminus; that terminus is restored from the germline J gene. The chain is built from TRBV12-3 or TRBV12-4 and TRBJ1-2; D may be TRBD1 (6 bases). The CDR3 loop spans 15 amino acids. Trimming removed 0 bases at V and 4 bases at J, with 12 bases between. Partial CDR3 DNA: TGTGCCAGCAGTTTAGCCGACAGGACGAGCTATGGC. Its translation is CASSLADRTSYG. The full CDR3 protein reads CASSLADRTSYGYTF.

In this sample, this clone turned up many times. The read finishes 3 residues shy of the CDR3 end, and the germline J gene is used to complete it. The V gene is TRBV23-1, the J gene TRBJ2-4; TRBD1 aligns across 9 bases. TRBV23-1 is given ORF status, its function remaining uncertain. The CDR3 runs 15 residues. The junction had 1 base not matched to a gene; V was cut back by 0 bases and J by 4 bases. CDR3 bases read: TGCGCCAGCAGTCAATCGGGACAGGGAAAAAACATT. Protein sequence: CASSQSGQGKNI. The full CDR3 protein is CASSQSGQGKNIQYF.

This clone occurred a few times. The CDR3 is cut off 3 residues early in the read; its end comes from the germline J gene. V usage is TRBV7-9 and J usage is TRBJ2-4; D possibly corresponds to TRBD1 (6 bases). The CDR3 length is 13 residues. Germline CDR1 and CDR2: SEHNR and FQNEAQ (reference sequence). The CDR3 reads CASSLGTDYGQYF. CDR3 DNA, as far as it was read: TGTGCCAGCAGCTTAGGGACAGACTATGGT.

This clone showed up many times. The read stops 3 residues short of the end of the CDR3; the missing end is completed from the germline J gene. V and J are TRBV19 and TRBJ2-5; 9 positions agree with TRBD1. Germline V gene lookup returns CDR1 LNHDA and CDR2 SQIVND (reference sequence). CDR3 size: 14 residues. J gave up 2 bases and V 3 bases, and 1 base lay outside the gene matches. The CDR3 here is CASSMGTGQETQYF. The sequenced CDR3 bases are TGTGCCAGTAGTATGGGGACAGGGCAAGAGACC.

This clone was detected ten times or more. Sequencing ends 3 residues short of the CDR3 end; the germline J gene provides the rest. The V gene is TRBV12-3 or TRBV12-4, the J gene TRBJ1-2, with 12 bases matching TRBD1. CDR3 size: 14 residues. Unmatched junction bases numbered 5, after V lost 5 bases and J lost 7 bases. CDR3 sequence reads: CASSGDRGQGGYTF. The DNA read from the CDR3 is TGTGCCAGCAGTGGGGACAGGGGGCAGGGTGGC.

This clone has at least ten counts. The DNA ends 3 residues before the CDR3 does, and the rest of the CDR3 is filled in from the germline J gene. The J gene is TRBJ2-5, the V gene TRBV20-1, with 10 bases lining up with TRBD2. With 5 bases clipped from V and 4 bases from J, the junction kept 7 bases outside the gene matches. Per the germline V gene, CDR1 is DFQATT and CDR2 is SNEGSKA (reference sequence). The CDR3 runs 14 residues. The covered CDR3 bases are TGCAGTGCTTCCGGGACTAGCGCCTCAGAGACC. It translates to CSASGTSASET. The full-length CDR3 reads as CSASGTSASETQYF.

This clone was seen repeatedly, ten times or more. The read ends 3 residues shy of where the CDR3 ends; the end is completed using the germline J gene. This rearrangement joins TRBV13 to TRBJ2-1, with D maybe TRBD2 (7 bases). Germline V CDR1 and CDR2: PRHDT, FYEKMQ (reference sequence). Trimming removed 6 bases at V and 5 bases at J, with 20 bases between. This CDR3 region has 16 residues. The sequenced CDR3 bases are TGTGCCAGCAGGGATTCAGGGCGGGGGCCAAACAATGAG. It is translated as CASRDSGRGPNNE. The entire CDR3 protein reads CASRDSGRGPNNEQFF.

The covered CDR3 bases are TGTGCCAGCAGTGAACAGGAGGGGTGGAGTGAAAAG. Amino acids: CASSEQEGWSEK. The full-length CDR3 reads as CASSEQEGWSEKLFF. The V call is TRBV6-1, the J call TRBJ2-2, with a possible D match to TRBD2 (6 bases). The sequenced fragment ends 3 residues before the CDR3 boundary, so the rest is inferred from the germline J gene. The CDR3 has 15 residues. Germline CDR1 MNHNS, CDR2 SASEGT.

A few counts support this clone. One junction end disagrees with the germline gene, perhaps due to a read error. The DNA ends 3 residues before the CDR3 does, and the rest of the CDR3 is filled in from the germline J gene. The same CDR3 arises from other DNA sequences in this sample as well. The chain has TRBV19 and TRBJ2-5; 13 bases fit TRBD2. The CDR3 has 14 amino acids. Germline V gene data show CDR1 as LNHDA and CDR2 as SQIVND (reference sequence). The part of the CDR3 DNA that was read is TGCGCCAGTAGTACTAGCGGGGGGGCGGAGACC. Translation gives CASSTSGGAET. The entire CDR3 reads CASSTSGGAETQYF.

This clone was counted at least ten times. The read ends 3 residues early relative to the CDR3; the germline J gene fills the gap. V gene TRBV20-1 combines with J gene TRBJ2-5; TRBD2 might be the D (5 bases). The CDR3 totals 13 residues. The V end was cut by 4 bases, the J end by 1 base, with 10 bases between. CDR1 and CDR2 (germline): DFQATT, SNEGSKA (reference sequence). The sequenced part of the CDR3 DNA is TGCAGTGCTATCCCCGGGGTCCAAGAGACC. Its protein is CSAIPGVQET. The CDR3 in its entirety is CSAIPGVQETQYF.

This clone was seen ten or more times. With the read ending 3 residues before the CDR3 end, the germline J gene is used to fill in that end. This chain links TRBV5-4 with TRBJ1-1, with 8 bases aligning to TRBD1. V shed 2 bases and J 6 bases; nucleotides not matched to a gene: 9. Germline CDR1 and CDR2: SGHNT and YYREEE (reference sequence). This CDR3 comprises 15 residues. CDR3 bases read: TGTGCCAGCAGCTTCACACAGGGGGGTAACCCTGAA. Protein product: CASSFTQGGNPE. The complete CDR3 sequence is CASSFTQGGNPEAFF. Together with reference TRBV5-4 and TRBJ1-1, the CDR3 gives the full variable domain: ETGVTQSPTHLIKTRGQQVTLRCSSQSGHNTVSWYQQALGQGPQFIFQYYREEENGRGNFPPRFSGLQFPNYSSELNVNALELDDSALYLCASSFTQGGNPEAFFGQGTRLTVV.

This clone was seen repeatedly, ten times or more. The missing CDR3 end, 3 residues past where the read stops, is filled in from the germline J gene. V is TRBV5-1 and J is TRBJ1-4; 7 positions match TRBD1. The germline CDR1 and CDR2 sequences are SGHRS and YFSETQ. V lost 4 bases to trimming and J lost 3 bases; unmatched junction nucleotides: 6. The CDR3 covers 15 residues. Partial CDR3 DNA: TGCGCCAGCAGCATCCGGACAGGTCCTAATGAAAAA. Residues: CASSIRTGPNEK. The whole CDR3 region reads CASSIRTGPNEKLFF.

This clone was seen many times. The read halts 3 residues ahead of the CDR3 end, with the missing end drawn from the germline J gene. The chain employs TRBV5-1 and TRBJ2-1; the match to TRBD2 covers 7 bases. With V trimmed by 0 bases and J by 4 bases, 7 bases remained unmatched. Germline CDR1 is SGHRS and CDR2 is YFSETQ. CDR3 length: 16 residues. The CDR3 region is CASSLEASGLYNEQFF. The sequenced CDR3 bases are TGCGCCAGCAGCTTGGAGGCTAGCGGATTATACAATGAG.

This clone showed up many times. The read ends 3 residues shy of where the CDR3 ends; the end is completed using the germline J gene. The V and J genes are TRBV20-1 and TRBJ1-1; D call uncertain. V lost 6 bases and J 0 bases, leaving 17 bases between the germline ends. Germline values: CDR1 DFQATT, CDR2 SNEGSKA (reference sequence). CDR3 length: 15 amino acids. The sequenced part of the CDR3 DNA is TGCAGTGCCAGGCGGGCAGGTCAAATGAACACTGAA. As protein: CSARRAGQMNTE. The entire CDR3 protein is CSARRAGQMNTEAFF.

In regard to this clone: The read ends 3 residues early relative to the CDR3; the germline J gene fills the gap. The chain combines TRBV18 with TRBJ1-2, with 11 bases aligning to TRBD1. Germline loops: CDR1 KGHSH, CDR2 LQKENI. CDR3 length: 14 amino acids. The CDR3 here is CASSRGQGESDYTF. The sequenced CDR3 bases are TGTGCCAGCTCACGGGGACAGGGGGAAAGCGAC.

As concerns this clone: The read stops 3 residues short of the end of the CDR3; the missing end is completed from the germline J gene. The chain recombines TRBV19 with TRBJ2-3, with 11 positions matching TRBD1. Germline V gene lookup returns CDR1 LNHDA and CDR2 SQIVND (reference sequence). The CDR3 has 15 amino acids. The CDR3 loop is CASSIGDRGNQPQYF. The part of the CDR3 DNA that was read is TGTGCCAGTAGTATAGGGGACAGGGGGAATCAGCCG.

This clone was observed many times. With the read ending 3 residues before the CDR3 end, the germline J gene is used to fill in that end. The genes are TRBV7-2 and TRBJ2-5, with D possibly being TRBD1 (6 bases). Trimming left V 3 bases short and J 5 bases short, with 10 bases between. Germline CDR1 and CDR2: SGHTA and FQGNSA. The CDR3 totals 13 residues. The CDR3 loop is CASSFPGEETQYF. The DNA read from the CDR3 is TGTGCCAGCAGCTTTCCAGGGGAGGAGACC.

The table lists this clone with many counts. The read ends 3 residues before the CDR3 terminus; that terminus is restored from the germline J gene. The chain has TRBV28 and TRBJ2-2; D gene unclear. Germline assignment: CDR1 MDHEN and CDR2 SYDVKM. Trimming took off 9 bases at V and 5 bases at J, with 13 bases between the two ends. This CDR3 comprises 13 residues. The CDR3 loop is CASFLPGTGELFF. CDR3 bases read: TGTGCCAGTTTTCTTCCCGGGACCGGGGAG.

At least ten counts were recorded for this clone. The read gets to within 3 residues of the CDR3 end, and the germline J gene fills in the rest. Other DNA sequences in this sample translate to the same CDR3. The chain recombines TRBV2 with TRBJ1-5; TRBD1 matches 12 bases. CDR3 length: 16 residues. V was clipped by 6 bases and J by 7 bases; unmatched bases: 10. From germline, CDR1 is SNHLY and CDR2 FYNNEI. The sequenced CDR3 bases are TGTGCCAGCAGACGGGACAGGGGGCTCTTGAGACAGCCC. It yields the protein CASRRDRGLLRQP. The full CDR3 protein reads CASRRDRGLLRQPQHF.

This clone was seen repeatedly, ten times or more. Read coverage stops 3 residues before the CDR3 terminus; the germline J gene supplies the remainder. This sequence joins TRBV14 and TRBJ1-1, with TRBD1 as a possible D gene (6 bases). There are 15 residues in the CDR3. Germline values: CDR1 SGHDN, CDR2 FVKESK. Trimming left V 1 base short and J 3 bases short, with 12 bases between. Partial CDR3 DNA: TGTGCCAGCAGCCAAGGAGGCAGGGGTCACACTGAA. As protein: CASSQGGRGHTE. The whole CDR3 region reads CASSQGGRGHTEAFF.

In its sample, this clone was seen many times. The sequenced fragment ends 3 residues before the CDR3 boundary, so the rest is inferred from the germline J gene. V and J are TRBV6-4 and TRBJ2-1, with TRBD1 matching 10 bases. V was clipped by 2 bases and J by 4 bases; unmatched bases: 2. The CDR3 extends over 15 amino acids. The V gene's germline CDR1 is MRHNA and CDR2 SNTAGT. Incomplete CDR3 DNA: TGTGCCAGCAGTGACGGGACAGGGGAGTACAATGAG. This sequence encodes CASSDGTGEYNE. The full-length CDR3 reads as CASSDGTGEYNEQFF.

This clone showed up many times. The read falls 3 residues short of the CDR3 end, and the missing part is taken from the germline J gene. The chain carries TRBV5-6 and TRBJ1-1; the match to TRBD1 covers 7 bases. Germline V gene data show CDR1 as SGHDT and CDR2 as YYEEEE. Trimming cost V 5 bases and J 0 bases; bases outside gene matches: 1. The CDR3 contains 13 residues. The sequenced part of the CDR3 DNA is TGTGCCAGCAGGGGACAGATGAACACTGAA. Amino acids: CASRGQMNTE. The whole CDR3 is CASRGQMNTEAFF.

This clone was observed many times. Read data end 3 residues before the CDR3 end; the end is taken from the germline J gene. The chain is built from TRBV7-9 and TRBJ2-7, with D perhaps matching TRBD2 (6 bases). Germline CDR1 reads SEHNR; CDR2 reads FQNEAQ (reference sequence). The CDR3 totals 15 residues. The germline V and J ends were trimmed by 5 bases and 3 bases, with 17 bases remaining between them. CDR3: CASSPGGVPVYEQYF. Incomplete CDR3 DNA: TGTGCCAGCAGCCCCGGGGGAGTCCCCGTCTACGAG.

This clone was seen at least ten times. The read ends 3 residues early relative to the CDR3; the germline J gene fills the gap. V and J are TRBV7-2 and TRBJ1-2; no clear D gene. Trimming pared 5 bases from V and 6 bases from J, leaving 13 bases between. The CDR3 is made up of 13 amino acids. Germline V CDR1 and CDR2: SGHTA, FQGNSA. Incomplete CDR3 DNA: TGTGCCAGCAGCCTCGACCCGGGGAATGGC. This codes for CASSLDPGNG. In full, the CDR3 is CASSLDPGNGYTF.

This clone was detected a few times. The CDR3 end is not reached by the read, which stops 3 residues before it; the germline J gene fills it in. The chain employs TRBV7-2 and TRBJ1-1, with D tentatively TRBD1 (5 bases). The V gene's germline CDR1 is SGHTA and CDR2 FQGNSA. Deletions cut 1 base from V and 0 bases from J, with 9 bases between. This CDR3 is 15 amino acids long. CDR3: CASSLGQLLNTEAFF. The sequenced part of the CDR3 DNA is TGTGCCAGCAGCTTAGGACAGCTTTTGAACACTGAA.

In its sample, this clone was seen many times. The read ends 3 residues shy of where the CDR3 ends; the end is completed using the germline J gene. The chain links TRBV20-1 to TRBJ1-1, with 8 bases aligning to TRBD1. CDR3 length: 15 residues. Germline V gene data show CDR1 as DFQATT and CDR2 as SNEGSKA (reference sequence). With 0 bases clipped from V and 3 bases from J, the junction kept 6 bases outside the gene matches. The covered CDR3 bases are TGCAGTGCTAGAGATCCCCAGGGGGCGCACACTGAA. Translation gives CSARDPQGAHTE. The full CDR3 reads CSARDPQGAHTEAFF.